Below, 14 T cell receptor beta chains from the same sample are listed, as sequenced in a study of blood T cell repertoires in COVID-19. Measured with immunoSEQ multiplex PCR; TCRdb has only the in-frame clones, and not every one. This table has 110,000 to 150,000 clones, roughly 90% appearing once. What was sequenced was PBMCs or T cells enriched from blood (not recorded which). The receptors were sampled from a man in his fifties or sixties who had recovered from COVID-19.

V is TRBV7-8 and J is TRBJ1-5; D gene ambiguous. Trimming took off 6 bases at V and 1 base at J, with 7 bases between the two ends. Germline CDR1 is SGHVS and CDR2 is FQNEAQ. The CDR3 has 13 amino acids. CDR3 DNA sequence: TGTGCCAGCAGGCAGGCGAGCAATCAGCCCCAGCATTTT. This sequence encodes CASRQASNQPQHF.

This chain uses TRBV7-2 with TRBJ2-2, with D perhaps matching TRBD2 (5 bases). V dropped 2 bases and J dropped 5 bases, with 9 bases sitting between them. CDR3 length: 14 amino acids. Germline lookup yields CDR1 SGHTA and CDR2 FQGNSA. CDR3 coding DNA: TGTGCCAGCAGCTTAAGGCGGACTACCGGGGAGCTGTTTTTT. This encodes CASSLRRTTGELFF.

The chain is built from TRBV3-1 (or the pseudogene TRBV3-2) and TRBJ1-1, with unresolved D. CDR3 length equals 15 residues. V lost 1 base, J lost 1 base, and 10 bases lay in between. Germline CDR1 and CDR2: LGHDT and YNNKEL (reference sequence). As DNA, the CDR3 is TGTGCCAGCAGCCAAGGCCACTTTAAGAACACTGAAGCTTTCTTT. It yields the protein CASSQGHFKNTEAFF.

Here the CDR3 DNA reads TGCGCCAGCAGCTTGGCCCAGGGATTGAACACTGAAGCTTTCTTT. Residues: CASSLAQGLNTEAFF. V gene TRBV5-1 combines with J gene TRBJ1-1, with D possibly being TRBD1 (5 bases). Trimming stripped 0 bases from V and 0 bases from J, with 9 bases between. Germline CDR1 is SGHRS and CDR2 is YFSETQ. This CDR3 region has 15 residues. Full variable domain (remainder filled in from reference TRBV5-1 and TRBJ1-1): KAGVTQTPRYLIKTRGQQVTLSCSPISGHRSVSWYQQTPGQGLQFLFEYFSETQRNKGNFPGRFSGRQFSNSRSEMNVSTLELGDSALYLCASSLAQGLNTEAFFGQGTRLTVV.

The CDR3 DNA reads as TGTGCCAGCAGCCCGGACAGGGTTTCTCAGCCCCAGCATTTT. Protein product: CASSPDRVSQPQHF. The chain employs TRBV3-1 (or the pseudogene TRBV3-2) and TRBJ1-5; TRBD1 matches 8 bases. This CDR3 comprises 14 residues. Germline trimming cut 4 bases from V and 6 bases from J; bases unmatched to any gene: 5. Germline V gene lookup returns CDR1 LGHDT and CDR2 YNNKEL (reference sequence).

V usage is TRBV6-5 and J usage is TRBJ1-1; D uncertain. The ends were cut back, 4 bases at V and 3 bases at J, with 12 bases in the middle. The CDR3 runs to 14 residues. CDR1 is MNHEY and CDR2 is SVGAGI in the germline V gene. The CDR3 here is CASSFQSQYTEAFF. For the CDR3, the DNA is TGTGCCAGCAGTTTCCAGTCCCAGTACACTGAAGCTTTCTTT.

This rearrangement joins TRBV28 to TRBJ1-1; D is possibly TRBD1 (5 bases). This CDR3 spans 14 amino acids. V lost 8 bases, J lost 2 bases, and 15 bases lay in between. Germline loops: CDR1 MDHEN, CDR2 SYDVKM. The DNA for the CDR3 is TGTGCCAGCGCCAATGCCGGGACTAACACTGAAGCTTTCTTT. Translated, it gives CASANAGTNTEAFF.

In this sample, this clone turned up once. This chain links TRBV3-1 (or the pseudogene TRBV3-2) with TRBJ1-4, with 7 bases fitting TRBD1. Per germline, CDR1 LGHDT and CDR2 YNNKEL (reference sequence). There are 15 residues in the CDR3. With 1 base clipped from V and 8 bases from J, the junction kept 7 bases outside the gene matches. The CDR3 nucleotides are TGTGCCAGCAGCCAAGCTCGACAGGGTAGGGAAAAACTGTTTTTT. This gives the protein CASSQARQGREKLFF.

The genes are TRBV27 and TRBJ1-3, with 7 bases matching TRBD1. CDR1 is MNHEY and CDR2 is SMNVEV in the germline V gene (reference sequence). V lost 3 bases to trimming and J lost 1 base; unmatched junction nucleotides: 3. The CDR3 is 15 amino acids. The DNA for the CDR3 is TGTGCCAGCAGTTTTGACAGGGATTCTGGAAACACCATATATTTT. The encoded protein is CASSFDRDSGNTIYF.

The gene calls are TRBV6-5 and TRBJ2-3; D is perhaps TRBD2 (6 bases). The CDR3 runs 14 residues. Trimming removed 6 bases from V and 6 bases from J, with 16 bases in between. CDR1 MNHEY and CDR2 SVGAGI come from the germline V gene. The CDR3 nucleotides read TGTGCCAGCAGCGGCGGGATAGGCGTGGATACGCAGTATTTT. It codes for CASSGGIGVDTQYF.

The chain carries TRBV28 and TRBJ1-3; D is undetermined. Per germline, CDR1 MDHEN and CDR2 SYDVKM. The CDR3 contains 15 residues. V lost 2 bases and J 0 bases, leaving 8 bases between the germline ends. The CDR3 DNA reads TGTGCCAGCAGTTTACCCATCCACTCTGGAAACACCATATATTTT. Translating it yields CASSLPIHSGNTIYF.

The rearrangement joins TRBV27 to TRBJ2-7, with TRBD2 matching over 12 bases. Germline V CDR1 and CDR2: MNHEY, SMNVEV (reference sequence). There are 15 residues in the CDR3. J gave up 6 bases and V 5 bases, and 8 bases lay outside the gene matches. The CDR3 reads CASSHLAGGPLEQYF. CDR3 nucleotide sequence: TGTGCCAGCAGTCACCTAGCGGGAGGGCCTCTCGAGCAGTACTTC.

This sequence joins TRBV7-3 and TRBJ2-3, with 12 bases aligning to TRBD2. Trimming removed 5 bases from V and 5 bases from J; junction bases left unmatched: 5. The CDR3 has 15 residues. Germline-derived CDR1 and CDR2 are SGHTA and FQGTGA. CDR3 coding DNA: TGTGCCAGCAGCATACTAGCGGGGGGATTAGATACGCAGTATTTT. This translates into CASSILAGGLDTQYF.

The chain joins TRBV9 to TRBJ1-2; weak D call: TRBD1 (6 bases). The V gene lost 4 bases and the J gene lost 5 bases, with 15 bases spanning the gap. The CDR3 totals 14 residues. Per germline, CDR1 SGDLS and CDR2 YYNGEE. The CDR3 nucleotides are TGTGCCAGCAGCTACCGGGGGGCGGGTTATGGCTACACCTTC. Its translation is CASSYRGAGYGYTF. Full variable domain (outside the CDR3, taken from reference TRBV9 and TRBJ1-2): DSGVTQTPKHLITATGQRVTLRCSPRSGDLSVYWYQQSLDQGLQFLIQYYNGEERAKGNILERFSAQQFPDLHSELNLSSLELGDSALYFCASSYRGAGYGYTFGSGTRLTVV.